These T cell receptor beta chains were read from a single sample in a study of T cell responses to AZD1222 COVID-19 vaccine. Libraries were prepared by immunoSEQ multiplex PCR; TCRdb keeps only in-frame clonotypes and omits some of them. The sample has about 40,000 clones; roughly 88% are singletons. Sequencing used peripheral blood, obtained 28 days after the second dose of the MenACWY control vaccine. These receptors were collected from an adult who received the MenACWY meningococcal vaccine as a control. Both conserved end residues are part of each CDR3. Fields, in order: D gene, J gene, clone size, V gene, CDR3 protein, CDR3 DNA. A D gene is named only where the DNA matches it firmly. Rows give clone size only sometimes, using once, few, many, or a class for an expanded clone.

>.|TRBJ2-1|.|TRBV2
CASSEEWTNNEQFF
TGTGCCAGCAGTGAAGAGTGGACCAACAATGAGCAGTTCTTC
>TRBD1|TRBJ2-3|.|TRBV2
CASSDPTGGEGDTQYF
TGTGCCAGCAGTGATCCGACAGGGGGCGAGGGAGATACGCAGTATTTT
>TRBD2|TRBJ2-7|.|TRBV7-6
CASGGLAGVSYEQYF
TGTGCCAGCGGGGGCCTAGCGGGGGTCTCCTACGAGCAGTACTTC
>.|TRBJ2-3|.|TRBV5-6
CASSSLDSPYLTDTQYF
TGTGCCAGCAGCTCCCTGGACAGCCCATACCTCACAGATACGCAGTATTTT
>.|TRBJ2-7|.|TRBV6-5
CASIGGPYEQYF
TGTGCCAGCATAGGGGGGCCCTACGAGCAGTACTTC
>.|TRBJ2-7|.|TRBV10-3
CAIRPRTDQYEQYF
TGTGCCATCAGGCCCAGGACGGACCAGTACGAGCAGTACTTC
>.|TRBJ2-7|.|TRBV5-1
CASSLEWAIYEQYF
TGCGCCAGCAGCTTGGAGTGGGCGATCTACGAGCAGTACTTC
>.|TRBJ2-1|.|TRBV19
CASSLTPRGNEQFF
TGTGCCAGTAGTTTAACTCCCAGGGGTAATGAGCAGTTCTTC
>.|TRBJ2-1|once|TRBV19
CASRADSYNEQFF
TGTGCCAGTAGGGCAGACTCCTACAATGAGCAGTTCTTC
>TRBD2|TRBJ2-3|.|TRBV2
CASLLTGLAGDTQYF
TGTGCCAGCCTATTAACCGGACTAGCTGGAGATACGCAGTATTTT
>.|TRBJ2-1|.|TRBV11-2
CASSLDKGGDNEQFF
TGTGCCAGCAGCTTAGATAAAGGGGGGGATAATGAGCAGTTCTTC
>TRBD2|TRBJ2-7|once|TRBV2
CASRVLAGGGGEQYF
TGTGCCAGCAGGGTACTAGCGGGAGGGGGTGGCGAGCAGTACTTC
>.|TRBJ2-2|.|TRBV7-2
CASNKGTGELFF
TGTGCCAGCAACAAAGGGACCGGGGAGCTGTTTTTT
>.|TRBJ1-3|.|TRBV5-6
CASSSPGRGNTIYF
TGTGCCAGCAGCTCCCCTGGACGGGGAAACACCATATATTTT
>.|TRBJ2-7|.|TRBV12-3/TRBV12-4
CASSLGYEQYF
TGTGCCAGCAGCCTCGGCTACGAGCAGTACTTC
>TRBD2|TRBJ2-7|.|TRBV10-3
CAIRASGRASMTYEQYF
TGTGCCATCAGGGCTAGCGGGAGGGCCTCTATGACCTACGAGCAGTACTTC
>.|TRBJ1-2|.|TRBV6-6
CASREGGFNYGYTF
TGTGCCAGCAGGGAAGGGGGATTTAACTATGGCTACACCTTC
>.|TRBJ2-7|.|TRBV19
CASSADTYEQYF
TGTGCCAGTAGTGCCGACACTTACGAGCAGTACTTC
>TRBD2|TRBJ2-7|.|TRBV28
CASSLLPSGSRGQYF
TGTGCCAGCAGTTTACTTCCTAGCGGGAGCCGTGGGCAGTACTTC
>.|TRBJ1-4|.|TRBV30
CAWSAPGRREKLFF
TGTGCCTGGAGTGCCCCGGGACGGCGTGAAAAACTGTTTTTT
>.|TRBJ2-7|.|TRBV12-2
CVAGSRHEQYF
TGTGTGGCCGGTAGTAGGCACGAGCAGTACTTC
>.|TRBJ1-2|few|TRBV7-9
CASSLGGRRVPNYGYTF
TGTGCCAGCAGCTTAGGGGGCAGGAGGGTCCCTAACTATGGCTACACCTTC
>.|TRBJ1-1|once|TRBV5-6
CASNRRGARNTEAFF
TGTGCCAGCAACCGGCGGGGAGCAAGGAACACTGAAGCTTTCTTT
>TRBD2|TRBJ2-5|.|TRBV9
CASSATSGKETQYF
TGTGCCAGCAGCGCGACTAGCGGGAAAGAGACCCAGTACTTC
>TRBD1|TRBJ1-6|once|TRBV18
CASSTQGARNSPLHF
TGTGCCAGCTCGACCCAGGGGGCCCGTAATTCACCCCTCCACTTT
>.|TRBJ2-3|.|TRBV7-8
CASSGRGTDTQYF
TGTGCCAGCAGCGGCCGGGGCACAGATACGCAGTATTTT
>.|TRBJ1-2|.|TRBV28
CASSLAVVGYTF
TGTGCCAGCAGTTTGGCAGTCGTCGGCTACACCTTC
>.|TRBJ2-6|.|TRBV28
CASSWARSGANVLTF
TGTGCCAGCAGTTGGGCCCGCTCTGGGGCCAACGTCCTGACTTTC
>.|TRBJ2-4|.|TRBV28
CASSPDSRNIQYF
TGTGCCAGCAGTCCCGATTCCCGAAACATTCAGTACTTC
>.|TRBJ2-3|.|TRBV6-4
CASSASFTDTQYF
TGTGCCAGCAGTGCTAGCTTCACAGATACGCAGTATTTT
>.|TRBJ1-2|.|TRBV21-1
CASTPGGRGRWGYTF
TGTGCCAGCACCCCCGGGGGGAGGGGACGGTGGGGCTACACCTTC
>.|TRBJ1-6|.|TRBV7-9
CASSPAQINSPLHF
TGTGCCAGCAGCCCTGCGCAGATCAATTCACCCCTCCACTTT
>.|TRBJ2-7|.|TRBV12-3/TRBV12-4
CASSPQSYEQYF
TGTGCCAGCAGTCCACAATCTTACGAGCAGTACTTC
>.|TRBJ1-4|.|TRBV2
CASSDGGTGREKLFF
TGTGCCAGCAGTGATGGGGGAACAGGCCGAGAAAAACTGTTTTTT
>.|TRBJ2-7|.|TRBV28
CASSTRSLTYEQYF
TGTGCCAGTTCGACCCGGAGTCTGACCTACGAGCAGTACTTC
>TRBD1|TRBJ2-5|once|TRBV18
CASSRDRKETQYF
TGTGCCAGCTCACGGGACAGGAAAGAGACCCAGTACTTC
>TRBD1|TRBJ2-7|.|TRBV27
CASSHYPPGQGGSSYEQYF
TGTGCCAGCAGTCACTATCCACCAGGACAGGGTGGTTCTTCCTACGAGCAGTACTTC
>TRBD2|TRBJ2-3|.|TRBV6-4
CASSPSGTTDTQYF
TGTGCCAGCAGCCCTAGCGGGACCACAGATACGCAGTATTTT